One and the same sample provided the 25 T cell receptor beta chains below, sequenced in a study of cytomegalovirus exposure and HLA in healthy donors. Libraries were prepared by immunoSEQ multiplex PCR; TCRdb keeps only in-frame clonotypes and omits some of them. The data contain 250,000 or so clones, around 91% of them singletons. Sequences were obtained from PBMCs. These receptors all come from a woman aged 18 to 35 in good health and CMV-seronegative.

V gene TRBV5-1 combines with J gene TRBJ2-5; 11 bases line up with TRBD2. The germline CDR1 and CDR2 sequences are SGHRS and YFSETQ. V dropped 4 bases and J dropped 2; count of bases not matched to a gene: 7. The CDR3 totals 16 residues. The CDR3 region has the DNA TGCGCCAGCAGCCCCGGGACTAGCGGCAATCAAGAGACCCAGTACTTC. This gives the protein CASSPGTSGNQETQYF.

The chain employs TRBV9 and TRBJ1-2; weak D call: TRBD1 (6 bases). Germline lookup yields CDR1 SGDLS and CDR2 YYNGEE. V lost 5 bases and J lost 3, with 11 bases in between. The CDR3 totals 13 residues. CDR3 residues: CASSATGYYGYTF. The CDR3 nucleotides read TGTGCCAGCAGTGCCACAGGGTACTATGGCTACACCTTC.

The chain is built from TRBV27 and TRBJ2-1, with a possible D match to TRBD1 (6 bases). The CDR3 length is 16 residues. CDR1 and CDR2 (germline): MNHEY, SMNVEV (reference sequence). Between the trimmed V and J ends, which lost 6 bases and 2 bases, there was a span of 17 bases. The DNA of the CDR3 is TGTGCCAGCAGATACACAGGGAGTCGCACCTACAATGAGCAGTTCTTC. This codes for CASRYTGSRTYNEQFF.

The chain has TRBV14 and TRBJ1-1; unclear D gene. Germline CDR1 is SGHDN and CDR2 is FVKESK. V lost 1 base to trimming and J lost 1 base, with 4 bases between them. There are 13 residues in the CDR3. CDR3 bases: TGTGCCAGCAGCCAAGCACAGAACACTGAAGCTTTCTTT. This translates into CASSQAQNTEAFF.

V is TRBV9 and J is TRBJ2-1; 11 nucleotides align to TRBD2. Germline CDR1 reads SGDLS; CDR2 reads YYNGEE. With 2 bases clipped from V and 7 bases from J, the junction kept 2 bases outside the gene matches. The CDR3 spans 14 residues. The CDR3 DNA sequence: TGTGCCAGCAGCGTTGGGACTAGCGGAAATGAGCAGTTCTTC. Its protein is CASSVGTSGNEQFF.

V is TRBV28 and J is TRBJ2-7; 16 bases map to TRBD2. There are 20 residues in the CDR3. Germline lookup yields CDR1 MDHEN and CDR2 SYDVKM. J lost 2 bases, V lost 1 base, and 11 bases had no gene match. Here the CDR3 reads CASSLYWRGLAGGHTYEQYF. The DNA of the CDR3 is TGTGCCAGCAGTTTATATTGGAGGGGACTAGCGGGGGGGCACACCTACGAGCAGTACTTC.

This CDR3 reads CASSPGDRLYGYTF. The CDR3 nucleotides are TGTGCCAGCAGCCCAGGGGACAGGCTCTATGGCTACACCTTC. The gene calls are TRBV9 and TRBJ1-2; TRBD1 agrees at 8 bases. CDR1 is SGDLS, CDR2 YYNGEE, per germline. With V trimmed by 4 bases and J by 4 bases, 6 bases remained unmatched. This CDR3 has 14 amino acids.

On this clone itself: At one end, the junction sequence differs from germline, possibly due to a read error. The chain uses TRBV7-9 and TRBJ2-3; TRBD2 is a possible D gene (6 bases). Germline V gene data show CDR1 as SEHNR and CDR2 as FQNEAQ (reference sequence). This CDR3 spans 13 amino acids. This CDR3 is CASSPTSRDTQYF. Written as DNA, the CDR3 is TGTGCCAGCAGCCCCACTAGCAGAGATACGCAGTATTTT.

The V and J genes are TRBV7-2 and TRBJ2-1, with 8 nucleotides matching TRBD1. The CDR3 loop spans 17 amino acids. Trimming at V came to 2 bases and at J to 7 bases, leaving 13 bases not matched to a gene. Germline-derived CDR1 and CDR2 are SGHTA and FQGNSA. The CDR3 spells CASSLPPDRVSPNEQFF. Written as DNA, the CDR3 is TGTGCCAGCAGCTTACCGCCGGACAGGGTTTCTCCTAATGAGCAGTTCTTC.

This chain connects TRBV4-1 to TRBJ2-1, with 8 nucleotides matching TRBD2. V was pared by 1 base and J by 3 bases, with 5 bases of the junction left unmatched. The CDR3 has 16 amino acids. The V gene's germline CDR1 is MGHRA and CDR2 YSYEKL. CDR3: CASSQVGRGVYNEQFF. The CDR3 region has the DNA TGCGCCAGCAGCCAAGTTGGGCGGGGGGTCTACAATGAGCAGTTCTTC.

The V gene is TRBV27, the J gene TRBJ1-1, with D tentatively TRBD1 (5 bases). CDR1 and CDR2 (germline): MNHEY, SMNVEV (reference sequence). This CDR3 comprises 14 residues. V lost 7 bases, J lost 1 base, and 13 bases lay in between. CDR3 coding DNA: TGTGCCAGCAACAGAGGGACTGCGAACACTGAAGCTTTCTTT. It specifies CASNRGTANTEAFF.

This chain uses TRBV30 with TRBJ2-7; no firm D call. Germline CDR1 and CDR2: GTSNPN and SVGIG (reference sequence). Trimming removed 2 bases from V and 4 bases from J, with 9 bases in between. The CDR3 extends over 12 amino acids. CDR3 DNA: TGTGCCTGGAGTTTGGAGAAGTACGAGCAGTACTTC. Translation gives CAWSLEKYEQYF.

CDR3 residues: CASSLLIDNEQFF. For the CDR3, the DNA is TGTGCCAGCAGCTTATTAATCGACAATGAGCAGTTCTTC. The chain links TRBV7-9 to TRBJ2-1; D remains unclear. This CDR3 spans 13 amino acids. The ends were cut back, 2 bases at V and 5 bases at J, with 7 bases in the middle. Germline values: CDR1 SEHNR, CDR2 FQNEAQ (reference sequence). Combining the CDR3 with reference TRBV7-9 and TRBJ2-1 gives the whole variable domain DTGVSQNPRHKITKRGQNVTFRCDPISEHNRLYWYRQTLGQGPEFLTYFQNEAQLEKSRLLSDRFSAERPKGSFSTLEIQRTEQGDSAMYLCASSLLIDNEQFFGPGTRLTVL.

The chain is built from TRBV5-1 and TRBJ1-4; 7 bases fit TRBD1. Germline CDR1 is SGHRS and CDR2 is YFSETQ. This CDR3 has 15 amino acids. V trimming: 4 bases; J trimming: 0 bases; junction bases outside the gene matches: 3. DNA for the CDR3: TGCGCCAGCAGCCCGGGACAGACAACTAATGAAAAACTGTTTTTT. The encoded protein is CASSPGQTTNEKLFF.

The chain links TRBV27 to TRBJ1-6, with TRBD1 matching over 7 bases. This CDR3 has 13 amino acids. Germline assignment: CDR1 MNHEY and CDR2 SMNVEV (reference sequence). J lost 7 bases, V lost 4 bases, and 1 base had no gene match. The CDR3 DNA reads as TGTGCCAGCAGTTCGACAGGGAATTCACCCCTCCACTTT. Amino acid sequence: CASSSTGNSPLHF.

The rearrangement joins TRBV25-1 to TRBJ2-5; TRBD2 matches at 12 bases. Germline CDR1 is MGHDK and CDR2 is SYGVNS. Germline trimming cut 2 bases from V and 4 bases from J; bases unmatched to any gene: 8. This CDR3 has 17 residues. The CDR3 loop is CASSERLAGDIRETQYF. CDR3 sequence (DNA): TGTGCCAGCAGTGAAAGACTAGCGGGGGATATACGAGAGACCCAGTACTTC.

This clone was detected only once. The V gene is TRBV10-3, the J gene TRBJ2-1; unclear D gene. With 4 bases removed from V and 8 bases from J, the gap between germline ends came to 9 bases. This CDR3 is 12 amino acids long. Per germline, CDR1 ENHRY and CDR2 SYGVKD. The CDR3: CAISASSYEQFF. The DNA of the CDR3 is TGTGCCATCAGTGCCTCTTCTTATGAGCAGTTCTTC.

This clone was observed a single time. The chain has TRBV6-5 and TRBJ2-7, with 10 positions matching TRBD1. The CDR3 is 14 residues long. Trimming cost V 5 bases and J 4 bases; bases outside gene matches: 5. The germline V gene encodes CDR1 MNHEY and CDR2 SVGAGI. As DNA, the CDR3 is TGTGCCAGCAGTGACACGGGACAGGGGTACGAGCAGTACTTC. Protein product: CASSDTGQGYEQYF.

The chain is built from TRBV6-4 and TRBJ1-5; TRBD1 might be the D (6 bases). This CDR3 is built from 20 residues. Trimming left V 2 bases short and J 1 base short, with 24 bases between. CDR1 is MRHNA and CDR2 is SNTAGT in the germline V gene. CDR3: CASSDAELGHTEESNQPQHF. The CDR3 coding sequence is TGTGCCAGCAGTGACGCCGAACTGGGACACACTGAAGAGAGCAATCAGCCCCAGCATTTT.

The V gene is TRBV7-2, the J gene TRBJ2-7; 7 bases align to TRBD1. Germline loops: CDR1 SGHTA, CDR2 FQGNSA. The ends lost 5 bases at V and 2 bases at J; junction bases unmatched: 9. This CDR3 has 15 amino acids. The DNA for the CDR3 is TGTGCCAGCAGCCTCATGACAGGGCTTGCCTACGAGCAGTACTTC. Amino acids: CASSLMTGLAYEQYF.

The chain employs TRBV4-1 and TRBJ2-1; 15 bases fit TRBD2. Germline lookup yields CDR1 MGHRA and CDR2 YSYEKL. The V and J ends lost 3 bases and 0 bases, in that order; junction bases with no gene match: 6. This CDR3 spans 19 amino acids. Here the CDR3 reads CASSQGGLAGGSSYNEQFF. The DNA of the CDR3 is TGCGCCAGCAGCCAGGGCGGACTAGCGGGGGGGAGCTCCTACAATGAGCAGTTCTTC.

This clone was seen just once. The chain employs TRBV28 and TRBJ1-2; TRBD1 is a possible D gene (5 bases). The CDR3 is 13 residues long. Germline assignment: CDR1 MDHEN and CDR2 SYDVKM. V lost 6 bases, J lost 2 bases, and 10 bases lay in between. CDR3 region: CASRQTGNYGYTF. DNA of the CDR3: TGTGCCAGCAGGCAAACAGGCAACTATGGCTACACCTTC.

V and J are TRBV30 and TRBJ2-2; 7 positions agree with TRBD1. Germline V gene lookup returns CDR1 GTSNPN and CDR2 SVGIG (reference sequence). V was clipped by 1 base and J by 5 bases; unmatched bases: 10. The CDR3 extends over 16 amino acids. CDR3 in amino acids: CAWSALDRTVTGELFF. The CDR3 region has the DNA TGTGCCTGGAGTGCCCTGGACAGGACTGTAACCGGGGAGCTGTTTTTT. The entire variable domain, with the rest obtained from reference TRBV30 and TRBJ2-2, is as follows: SQTIHQWPATLVQPVGSPLSLECTVEGTSNPNLYWYRQAAGRGLQLLFYSVGIGQISSEVPQNLSASRPQDRQFILSSKKLLLSDSGFYLCAWSALDRTVTGELFFGEGSRLTVL.

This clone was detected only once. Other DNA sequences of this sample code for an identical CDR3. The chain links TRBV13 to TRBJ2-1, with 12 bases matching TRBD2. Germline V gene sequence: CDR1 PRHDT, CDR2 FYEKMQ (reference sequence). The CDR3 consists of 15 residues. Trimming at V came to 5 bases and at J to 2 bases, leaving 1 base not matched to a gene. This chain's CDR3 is CASSASGGAYNEQFF. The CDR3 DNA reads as TGTGCCAGCAGCGCTAGCGGGGGGGCCTACAATGAGCAGTTCTTC.

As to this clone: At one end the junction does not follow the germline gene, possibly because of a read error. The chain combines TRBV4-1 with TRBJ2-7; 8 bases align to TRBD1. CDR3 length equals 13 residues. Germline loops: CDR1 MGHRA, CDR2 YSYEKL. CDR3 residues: CVSSLGTGYEQYF. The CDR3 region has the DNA TGCGTCAGCAGCCTAGGGACAGGTTACGAGCAGTACTTC.